The present entry profiles one TCR beta chain with its context. Its specificity is not known. The germline V gene has CDR1 LNHDA and CDR2 SQIVND (reference sequence). Losses at the gene ends were 3 bases for V and 7 bases for J; bases not matched to a gene: 10. The CDR3 has 16 residues. The sample belongs to a study of T cell responses to AZD1222 COVID-19 vaccine. Points from the study as a whole: Targeting of unmutated variant regions was reportedly seen in nearly half of spike-specific TCRs. Distributed over spike, vaccine-associated CD4 TCRs predominated at 160-218 and 743-854.

Clones were read by immunoSEQ multiplex PCR, and TCRdb kept only the in-frame ones, dropping some. This table has about 120,000 clones, 85% to 95% appearing once. Analysis merged second doses at about 4 or about 12 weeks. This clonotype originated in an adult who received the AZD1222 COVID-19 vaccine. V usage is TRBV19 and J usage is TRBJ2-1, with TRBD2 matching over 9 bases. Sequences were derived from peripheral blood, sampled 28 days after the second AZD1222 dose. The CDR3 bases are TGTGCCAGTAGTATTCCCCTAGCGGGAACGTGGAATGAGCAGTTCTTC. This codes for CASSIPLAGTWNEQFF.